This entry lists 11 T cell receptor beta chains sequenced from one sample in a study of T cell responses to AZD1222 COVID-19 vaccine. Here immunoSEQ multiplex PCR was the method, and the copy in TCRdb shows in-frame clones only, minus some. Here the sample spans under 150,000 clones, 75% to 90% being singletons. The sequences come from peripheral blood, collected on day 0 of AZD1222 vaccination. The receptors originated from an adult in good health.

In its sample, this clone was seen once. For the CDR3, the DNA is TGTGCCAGCAGCCCCGCGGGGTTCGACACCGGGGAGCTGTTTTTT. It codes for CASSPAGFDTGELFF. V is TRBV9 and J is TRBJ2-2; D is possibly TRBD2 (6 bases). Germline CDR1 reads SGDLS; CDR2 reads YYNGEE. The V end lost 4 bases, the J end lost 3 bases, and 13 bases lay between the germline ends. This CDR3 has 15 residues. Complete variable domain (other parts from reference TRBV9 and TRBJ2-2): DSGVTQTPKHLITATGQRVTLRCSPRSGDLSVYWYQQSLDQGLQFLIQYYNGEERAKGNILERFSAQQFPDLHSELNLSSLELGDSALYFCASSPAGFDTGELFFGEGSRLTVL.

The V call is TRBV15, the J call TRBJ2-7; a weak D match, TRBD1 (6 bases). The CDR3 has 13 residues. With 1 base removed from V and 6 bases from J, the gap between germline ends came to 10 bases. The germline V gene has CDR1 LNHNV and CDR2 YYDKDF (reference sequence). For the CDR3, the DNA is TGTGCCACCAGCAGAGTTCGCAGGGGCGAGCAGTACTTC. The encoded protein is CATSRVRRGEQYF.

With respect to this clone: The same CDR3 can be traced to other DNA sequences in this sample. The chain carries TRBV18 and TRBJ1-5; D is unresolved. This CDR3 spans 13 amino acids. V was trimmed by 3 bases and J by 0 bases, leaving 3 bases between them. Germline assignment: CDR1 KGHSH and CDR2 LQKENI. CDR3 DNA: TGTGCCAGCTCACCGGATAGCAATCAGCCCCAGCATTTT. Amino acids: CASSPDSNQPQHF.

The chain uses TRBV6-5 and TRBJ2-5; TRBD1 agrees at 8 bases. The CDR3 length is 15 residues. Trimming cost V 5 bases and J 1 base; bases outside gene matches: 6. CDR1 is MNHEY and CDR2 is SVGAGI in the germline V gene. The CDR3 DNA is TGTGCCAGCAGTCAAAACAGGGGGTTCCAAGAGACCCAGTACTTC. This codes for CASSQNRGFQETQYF.

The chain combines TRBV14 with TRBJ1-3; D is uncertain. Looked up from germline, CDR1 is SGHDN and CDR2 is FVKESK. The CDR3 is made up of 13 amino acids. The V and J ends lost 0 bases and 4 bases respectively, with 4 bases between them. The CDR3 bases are TGTGCCAGCAGCCAAGATTCAGGAAACACCATATATTTT. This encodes CASSQDSGNTIYF.

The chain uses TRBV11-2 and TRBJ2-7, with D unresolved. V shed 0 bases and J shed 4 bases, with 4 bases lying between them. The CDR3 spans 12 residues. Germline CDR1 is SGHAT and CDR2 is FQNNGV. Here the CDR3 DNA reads TGTGCCAGCAGCTTAGATCAGTACGAGCAGTACTTC. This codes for CASSLDQYEQYF.

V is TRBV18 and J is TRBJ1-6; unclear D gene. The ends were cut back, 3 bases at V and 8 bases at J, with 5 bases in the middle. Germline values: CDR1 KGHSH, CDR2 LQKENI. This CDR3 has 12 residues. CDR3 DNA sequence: TGTGCCAGCTCACCTGACGATTCACCCCTCCACTTT. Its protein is CASSPDDSPLHF.

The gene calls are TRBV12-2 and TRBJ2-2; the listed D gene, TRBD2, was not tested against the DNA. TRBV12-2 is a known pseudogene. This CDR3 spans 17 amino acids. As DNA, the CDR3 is TGTGCAAGTCGTAAAGGAGCGGGAGAGGATGACACCGGGGAGCTGTTTTTT. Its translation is CASRKGAGEDDTGELFF.

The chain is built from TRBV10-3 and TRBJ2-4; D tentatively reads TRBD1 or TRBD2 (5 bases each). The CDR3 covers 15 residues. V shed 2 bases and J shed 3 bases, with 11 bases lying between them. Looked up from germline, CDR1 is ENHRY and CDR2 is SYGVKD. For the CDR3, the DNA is TGTGCCATCAGTGAGCAGGGAGTGAGCAAAAACATTCAGTACTTC. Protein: CAISEQGVSKNIQYF.

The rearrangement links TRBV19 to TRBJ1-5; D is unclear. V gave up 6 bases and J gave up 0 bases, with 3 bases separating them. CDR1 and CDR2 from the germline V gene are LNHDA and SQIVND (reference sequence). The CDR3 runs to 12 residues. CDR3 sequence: CASRGSNQPQHF. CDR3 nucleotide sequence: TGTGCCAGTAGGGGTAGCAATCAGCCCCAGCATTTT.

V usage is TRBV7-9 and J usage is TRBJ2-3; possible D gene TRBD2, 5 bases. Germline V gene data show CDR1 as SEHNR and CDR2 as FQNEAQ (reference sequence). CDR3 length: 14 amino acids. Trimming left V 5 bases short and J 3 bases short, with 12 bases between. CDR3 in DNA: TGTGCCAGCAGCCGACGGGCGGGTACAGATACGCAGTATTTT. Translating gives CASSRRAGTDTQYF.